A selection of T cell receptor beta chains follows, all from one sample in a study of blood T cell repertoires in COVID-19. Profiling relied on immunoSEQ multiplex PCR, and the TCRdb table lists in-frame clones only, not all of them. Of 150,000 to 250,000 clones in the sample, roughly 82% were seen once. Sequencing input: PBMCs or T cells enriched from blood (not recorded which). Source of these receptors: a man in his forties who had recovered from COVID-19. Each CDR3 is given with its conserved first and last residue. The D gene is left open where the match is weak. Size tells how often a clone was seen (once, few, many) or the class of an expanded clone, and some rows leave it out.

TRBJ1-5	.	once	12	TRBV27	CASSFPGQPQHF	TGTGCCAGCAGTTTTCCAGGTCAGCCCCAGCATTTT
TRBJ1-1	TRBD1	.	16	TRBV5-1	CASSPGGRGRGTEAFF	TGCGCCAGCAGCCCCGGTGGCAGGGGGCGGGGCACTGAAGCTTTCTTT
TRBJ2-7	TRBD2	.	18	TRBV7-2	CASSLIPMTSGSHYEQYF	TGTGCCAGCAGCTTAATCCCCATGACTAGCGGGAGCCACTACGAGCAGTACTTC
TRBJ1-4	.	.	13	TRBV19	CASSIGLNEKLFF	TGTGCCAGTAGTATTGGACTCAACGAAAAACTGTTTTTT
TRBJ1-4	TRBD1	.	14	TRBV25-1	CASSVGGQGEKLFF	TGTGCCAGCAGTGTAGGGGGCCAGGGTGAAAAACTGTTTTTT
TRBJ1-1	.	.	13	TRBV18	CASSPSGMTEAFF	TGTGCCAGCTCACCAAGCGGGATGACTGAAGCTTTCTTT
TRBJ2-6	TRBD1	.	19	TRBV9	CASRDADRGPRSGANVLTF	TGTGCCAGCAGAGACGCAGACAGGGGCCCCCGCTCTGGGGCCAACGTCCTGACTTTC
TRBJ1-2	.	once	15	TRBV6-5	CASSYSGGLGYGYTF	TGTGCCAGCAGTTACTCGGGGGGGCTTGGCTATGGCTACACCTTC
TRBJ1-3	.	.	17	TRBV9	CASESGQGGLWGNTIYF	TGTGCCAGCGAGAGTGGGCAGGGAGGACTGTGGGGAAACACCATATATTTT
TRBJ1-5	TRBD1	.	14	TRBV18	CASSVDRGHQPQHF	TGTGCCAGCTCAGTCGACAGGGGGCACCAGCCCCAGCATTTT
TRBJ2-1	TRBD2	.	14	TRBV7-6	CASSYSGGYNEQFF	TGTGCCAGCAGCTACAGCGGGGGCTACAATGAGCAGTTCTTC
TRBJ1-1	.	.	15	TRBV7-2	CASSLLSGAGTEAFF	TGTGCCAGCAGCTTATTGTCAGGGGCAGGCACTGAAGCTTTCTTT
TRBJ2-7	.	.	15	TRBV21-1	CASSKGGQTTNEQYF	TGTGCCAGCAGCAAAGGGGGACAGACAACCAACGAGCAGTACTTC
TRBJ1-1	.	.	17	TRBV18	CASSRGGISLGNTEAFF	TGTGCCAGCTCCCGGGGAGGGATATCTTTGGGGAACACTGAAGCTTTCTTT
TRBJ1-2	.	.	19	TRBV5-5	CASSLSGPARGLLNYGYTF	TGTGCCAGCAGCTTGAGTGGCCCCGCCAGGGGACTACTTAACTATGGCTACACCTTC
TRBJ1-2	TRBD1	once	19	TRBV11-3	CASSFPGGDRQWRPYGYTF	TGTGCCAGCAGCTTCCCCGGAGGGGACAGGCAGTGGCGGCCCTATGGCTACACCTTC
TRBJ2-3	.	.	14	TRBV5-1	CASSYSPGTDTQYF	TGCGCCAGCAGCTACTCGCCGGGCACAGATACGCAGTATTTT
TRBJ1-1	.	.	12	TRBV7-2	CASSFHRDTVFF	TGTGCCAGCAGCTTTCACCGGGACACGGTTTTCTTT
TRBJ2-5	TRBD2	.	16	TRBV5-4	CASSGVAGRGEGTQYF	TGTGCCAGCAGCGGGGTCGCCGGGAGGGGCGAAGGGACCCAGTACTTC
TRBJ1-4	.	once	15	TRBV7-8	CASRLQVATNEKLFF	TGTGCCAGCAGACTCCAAGTTGCAACTAATGAAAAACTGTTTTTT
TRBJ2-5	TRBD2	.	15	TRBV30	CAWSVPGLGLETQYF	TGTGCCTGGAGTGTACCGGGACTAGGGTTGGAGACCCAGTACTTC
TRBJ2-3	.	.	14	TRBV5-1	CASSITGKADTQYF	TGCGCCAGCAGCATAACCGGGAAGGCAGATACGCAGTATTTT
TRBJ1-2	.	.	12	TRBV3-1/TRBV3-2	CASSQGLRGYTF	TGTGCCAGCAGCCAAGGACTTCGCGGCTACACCTTC
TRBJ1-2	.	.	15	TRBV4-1	CASSQDIRAGTRYTF	TGCGCCAGCAGCCAAGATATTAGGGCGGGAACTCGGTACACCTTC
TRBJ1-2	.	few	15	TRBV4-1	CASSQSGTLNYGYTF	TGCGCCAGCAGCCAATCCGGGACACTCAACTATGGCTACACCTTC
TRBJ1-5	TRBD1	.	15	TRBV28	CASSLTGGMYQPQHF	TGTGCCAGCAGTTTGACAGGGGGAATGTACCAGCCCCAGCATTTT
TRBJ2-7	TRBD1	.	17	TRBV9	CASSPRTGDLHPYEQYF	TGTGCCAGCAGCCCAAGGACAGGGGACCTCCACCCCTACGAGCAGTACTTC